This is a list of T cell receptor beta chains from one sample in a study of blood T cell repertoires in COVID-19. The assay was immunoSEQ multiplex PCR, and TCRdb's table has in-frame clones only and misses some. The profile covers about 180,000 clones, with 88% appearing a single time and roughly 4.2% taken by the ten largest. Sequenced material: peripheral blood. The receptors stem from a young woman with acute or convalescent COVID-19. CDR3s include the opening cysteine and the closing phenylalanine or tryptophan. The order of the fields is V gene, J gene, D gene, clone size, CDR3 protein, CDR3 DNA. The D gene is left open where the match is weak. Size is omitted from some rows. Given values are once, few, many or a class for expanded clones.

TRBV27,TRBJ2-5,-,-,CASSPFWESGTQYF,TGTGCCAGCAGCCCTTTTTGGGAGTCGGGGACCCAGTACTTC
TRBV6-5,TRBJ2-1,TRBD2,once,CASGGSLYNEQFF,TGTGCCAGCGGCGGGAGTCTCTACAATGAGCAGTTCTTC
TRBV10-2,TRBJ1-1,TRBD1,-,CASRRQGAEAFF,TGCGCCAGCAGAAGACAGGGCGCTGAAGCTTTCTTT
TRBV24-1,TRBJ1-2,-,few,CATSDSPGFHGYTF,TGTGCCACCAGTGACTCCCCAGGGTTTCATGGCTACACCTTC
TRBV19,TRBJ2-7,-,once,CASSRAGADYEQYF,TGTGCCAGTAGTAGGGCGGGGGCGGACTACGAGCAGTACTTC
TRBV7-2,TRBJ2-3,-,-,CASGPREFSTDTQYF,TGTGCCAGCGGGCCTCGGGAGTTTAGCACAGATACGCAGTATTTT
TRBV7-8,TRBJ1-5,-,-,CASKKDRYGNQPQHF,TGTGCCAGCAAAAAGGACAGATATGGCAATCAGCCCCAGCATTTT
TRBV3-1/TRBV3-2,TRBJ1-1,-,few,CASSQRNTEAFF,TGTGCCAGCAGCCAGAGGAACACTGAAGCTTTCTTT
TRBV5-1,TRBJ1-3,-,-,CASSTTGSGNTIYF,TGCGCCAGCAGCACGACAGGCTCTGGAAACACCATATATTTT
TRBV6-1,TRBJ1-6,-,-,CASSEQGQISYNSPLHF,TGTGCCAGCAGTGAACAGGGACAAATCTCCTATAATTCACCCCTCCACTTT
TRBV7-9,TRBJ2-3,TRBD2,-,CASSSRLAGGTDTQYF,TGTGCCAGCAGCTCCAGACTAGCGGGAGGCACAGATACGCAGTATTTT
TRBV20-1,TRBJ2-5,TRBD2,-,CSATSGGTQYF,TGCAGTGCTACTAGCGGGGGGACCCAGTACTTC
TRBV19,TRBJ2-1,-,once,CASSKTSKNNEQFF,TGTGCCAGTAGTAAAACTAGCAAAAACAATGAGCAGTTCTTC
TRBV19,TRBJ2-1,-,-,CASSMWGTRTSNEQFF,TGTGCCAGTAGTATGTGGGGGACAAGGACCTCCAATGAGCAGTTCTTC
TRBV30,TRBJ2-1,TRBD2,-,CAWSKPWGLVGNEQFF,TGTGCCTGGAGTAAACCCTGGGGACTAGTAGGCAATGAGCAGTTCTTC
TRBV5-1,TRBJ1-2,-,-,CASSLGQNNYGYTF,TGCGCCAGCAGCTTGGGACAAAATAACTATGGCTACACCTTC
TRBV9,TRBJ1-2,-,-,CASSETEGTMRYTF,TGTGCCAGCAGCGAAACGGAAGGGACTATGCGATACACCTTC
TRBV4-1,TRBJ2-3,TRBD2,-,CASRGTSLDTQYF,TGCGCCAGCCGGGGGACTAGTTTAGATACGCAGTATTTT
TRBV28,TRBJ2-1,-,-,CASSPKTVSNEQFF,TGTGCCAGCAGTCCTAAGACAGTATCCAATGAGCAGTTCTTC
TRBV10-1,TRBJ1-4,-,-,CASSGHGREKLFF,TGCGCCAGCAGTGGACATGGCCGTGAAAAACTGTTTTTT
TRBV5-6,TRBJ2-7,TRBD2,-,CASRAGLAGIDEQYF,TGTGCCAGCAGAGCTGGACTAGCTGGAATCGACGAGCAGTACTTC
TRBV4-2,TRBJ2-1,TRBD2,-,CASSQRAGGNEQFF,TGTGCCAGCAGCCAACGAGCGGGAGGGAATGAGCAGTTCTTC
TRBV4-2,TRBJ2-1,-,-,CASSEARFSYNEQFF,TGTGCCAGCAGCGAAGCTAGGTTCTCCTACAATGAGCAGTTCTTC
TRBV10-1,TRBJ2-3,TRBD2,-,CASSESTRGSSDTQYF,TGCGCCAGCAGTGAGTCGACCCGCGGGAGTTCAGATACGCAGTATTTT
TRBV6-6,TRBJ1-4,-,-,CASSYTEVSGKLFF,TGTGCCAGCAGTTACACGGAGGTTTCGGGAAAACTGTTTTTT
TRBV25-1,TRBJ2-7,TRBD1,-,CASSRDRVHEQYF,TGTGCCAGCAGCCGGGACAGGGTCCACGAGCAGTACTTC
TRBV18,TRBJ2-7,TRBD1,few,CASSLTGQGTEQYF,TGTGCCAGCTCACTAACGGGACAGGGCACCGAGCAGTACTTC
TRBV5-1,TRBJ2-3,-,-,CASSLGPTDTQYF,TGCGCCAGCAGCTTGGGGCCTACAGATACGCAGTATTTT
TRBV10-1,TRBJ2-7,TRBD2,-,CASSEDGRIEEQYF,TGCGCCAGCAGTGAGGACGGGAGGATAGAGGAGCAGTACTTC
TRBV7-9,TRBJ1-2,-,once,CASSFLGYTF,TGTGCCAGCAGCTTTTTAGGCTACACCTTC
TRBV2,TRBJ2-7,TRBD2,-,CASREGGPLREQYF,TGTGCCAGCAGGGAGGGAGGGCCCCTGAGGGAGCAGTACTTC
TRBV5-4,TRBJ2-7,TRBD2,-,CASSKGLAVYEQYF,TGTGCCAGCAGCAAAGGACTAGCGGTTTACGAGCAGTACTTC
TRBV28,TRBJ2-7,-,-,CASSPSTYEQYF,TGTGCCAGCAGTCCCTCCACTTACGAGCAGTACTTC
TRBV18,TRBJ1-5,-,-,CASSPKDSYQPQHF,TGTGCCAGCTCACCTAAGGACAGTTATCAGCCCCAGCATTTT
TRBV19,TRBJ2-1,-,-,CASSIVEEGEQFF,TGTGCCAGTAGTATAGTCGAGGAGGGCGAGCAGTTCTTC
TRBV28,TRBJ2-5,-,-,CASSFVSEQETQYF,TGTGCCAGCAGTTTTGTTAGCGAGCAAGAGACCCAGTACTTC
TRBV19,TRBJ1-5,-,-,CASRTTGHLHF,TGTGCCAGTAGGACAACAGGGCATCTGCATTTT
TRBV6-5,TRBJ1-2,-,-,CASSQGYANYGYTF,TGTGCCAGCAGCCAGGGTTATGCTAACTATGGCTACACCTTC
TRBV2,TRBJ2-7,TRBD2,once,CASMETSGSFHEQYF,TGTGCCAGCATGGAGACTAGCGGGAGTTTTCACGAGCAGTACTTC
TRBV3-1/TRBV3-2,TRBJ1-2,-,few,CASSQGAGYTF,TGTGCCAGCAGCCAAGGGGCTGGCTACACCTTC
TRBV27,TRBJ2-5,-,once,CASSMFRGQETQYF,TGTGCCAGCAGTATGTTCAGGGGCCAAGAGACCCAGTACTTC
TRBV5-1,TRBJ2-5,-,-,CASKASTEETQYF,TGCGCCAGCAAGGCCTCGACAGAAGAGACCCAGTACTTC
TRBV28,TRBJ1-4,-,-,CASTSQRGGNEKLFF,TGTGCCAGCACTTCCCAGCGCGGGGGAAATGAAAAACTGTTTTTT
TRBV27,TRBJ1-5,TRBD1,once,CASSVTGGVQPQHF,TGTGCCAGCAGTGTAACAGGGGGCGTACAGCCCCAGCATTTT
TRBV28,TRBJ1-1,-,-,CASSLGTRVLLEAFF,TGTGCCAGCAGTTTAGGGACTAGGGTTCTGTTAGAAGCTTTCTTT
TRBV28,TRBJ1-6,-,-,CASGSLNNSPLHF,TGTGCCAGCGGGAGCCTAAATAATTCACCCCTCCACTTT
TRBV28,TRBJ2-5,-,once,CATLGVQETQYF,TGTGCCACGCTAGGGGTCCAAGAGACCCAGTACTTC
TRBV2,TRBJ1-1,-,-,CASISTELNTEAFF,TGTGCCAGCATCTCGACAGAATTGAACACTGAAGCTTTCTTT
TRBV6-1,TRBJ2-3,-,-,CASSDWGARYTQYF,TGTGCCAGCAGTGATTGGGGCGCGAGATATACGCAGTATTTT
TRBV27,TRBJ1-4,TRBD1,-,CASSLSTTGEKLFF,TGTGCCAGCAGTTTATCGACGACAGGGGAAAAACTGTTTTTT
TRBV6-4,TRBJ2-3,-,-,CASSDQRLNTQYF,TGTGCCAGCAGTGACCAGAGGTTAAATACGCAGTATTTT
TRBV12-3/TRBV12-4,TRBJ1-1,-,-,CASRPGGNTEAFF,TGTGCCAGCAGGCCCGGGGGAAACACTGAAGCTTTCTTT